This TCR beta chain is from a study of cytotoxic CD8 clonotypes in ibrutinib-treated CLL. TCRdb's table, derived via immunoSEQ multiplex PCR, lists solely in-frame clones and lacks some. The sample has about 300,000 clones; 60% to 80% are singletons. Germline values: CDR1 SGDLS, CDR2 YYNGEE. The CDR3 contains 17 residues. With 3 bases removed from V and 2 bases from J, the gap between germline ends came to 17 bases. This TCR was sampled from a human donor with chronic lymphocytic leukemia. The chain carries TRBV9 and TRBJ2-2; D is perhaps TRBD2 (6 bases). The specimen comprised PBMCs, sampled after 36 months of ibrutinib treatment. The CDR3 region is CASSAQPLGGNTGELFF. Written as DNA, the CDR3 is TGTGCCAGCAGCGCCCAACCTTTGGGGGGTAACACCGGGGAGCTGTTTTTT.